The source of this T cell receptor (beta chain) is a study of Ad26.COV2.S vaccination and SARS-CoV-2 variants. V was pared by 3 bases and J by 2 bases, with 23 bases of the junction left unmatched. The CDR3 totals 21 residues. Germline V lookup: CDR1 LNHNV, CDR2 YYDKDF (reference sequence). TCRdb's table, derived via immunoSEQ multiplex PCR, lists solely in-frame clones and lacks some. The sample lists 300,000 to 400,000 clones; approximately 86% were seen once. The treatment is: roughly 20 received Ad26.COV2.S at low or high dose, single or two shots; several received placebo; per-sample allocation not given. Sampling was done on day 63 after the first vaccine or placebo injection. Donation came from an adult in Boston who was aged 18-55 years.

Material: peripheral blood, obtained in a trial of Ad26.COV2.S vaccine versus placebo. This chain joins TRBV15 and TRBJ2-5, with 8 bases aligning to TRBD1. This receptor was identified in a person between 18 and 65 years old who received the Ad26.COV2.S COVID-19 vaccine or a placebo. The CDR3 sequence is CATSSGKTRQGRFRGQETQYF. The CDR3 DNA sequence: TGTGCCACCAGCAGCGGCAAGACCCGACAGGGGCGGTTTCGGGGGCAAGAGACCCAGTACTTC. The full variable domain, rest sourced from reference TRBV15 and TRBJ2-5, is DAMVIQNPRYQVTQFGKPVTLSCSQTLNHNVMYWYQQKSSQAPKLLFHYYDKDFNNEADTPDNFQSRRPNTSFCFLDIRSPGLGDTAMYLCATSSGKTRQGRFRGQETQYFGPGTRLLVL.